This TCR beta chain was sequenced for a study of T cell responses to AZD1222 COVID-19 vaccine. There are a few counts of this clone. This sample includes further DNA sequences coding for the same CDR3. Clones were sequenced by immunoSEQ multiplex PCR, and TCRdb holds only the in-frame ones, with some missing. The sample contains some 86,000 clones, 70% to 90% of which appear only once. The V end was cut by 6 bases, the J end by 1 base, with 6 bases between. This CDR3 has 12 amino acids. The V gene's germline CDR1 is LGHDT and CDR2 YNNKEL (reference sequence). The chain combines TRBV3-1 (or the pseudogene TRBV3-2) with TRBJ1-2; no reliable D call. Sequenced material: peripheral blood, taken on day 0 of AZD1222 vaccination. The clonotype originates from an adult in good health. The CDR3 loop is CASRDYNYGYTF. The CDR3 DNA reads TGTGCCAGCAGGGATTATAACTATGGCTACACCTTC.